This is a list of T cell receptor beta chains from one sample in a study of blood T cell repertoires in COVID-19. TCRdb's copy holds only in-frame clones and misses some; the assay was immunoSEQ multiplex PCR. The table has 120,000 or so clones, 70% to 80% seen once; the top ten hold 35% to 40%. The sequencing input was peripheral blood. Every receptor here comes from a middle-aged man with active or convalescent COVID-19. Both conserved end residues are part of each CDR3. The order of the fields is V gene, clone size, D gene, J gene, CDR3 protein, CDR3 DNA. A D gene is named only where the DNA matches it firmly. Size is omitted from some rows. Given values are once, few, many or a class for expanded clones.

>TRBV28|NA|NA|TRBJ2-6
CASSLQGSTGANVLTF
TGTGCCAGCAGTTTACAGGGTTCTACTGGGGCCAACGTCCTGACTTTC
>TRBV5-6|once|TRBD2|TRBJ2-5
CASSHVAGPEETQYF
TGTGCCAGCAGCCATGTAGCGGGGCCGGAGGAGACCCAGTACTTC
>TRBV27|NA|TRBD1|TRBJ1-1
CASSLDRGAEAFF
TGTGCCAGCAGCCTTGACAGGGGCGCTGAAGCTTTCTTT
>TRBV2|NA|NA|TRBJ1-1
CAGAPNLKNTEAFF
TGTGCCGGGGCCCCGAACTTAAAGAACACTGAAGCTTTCTTT
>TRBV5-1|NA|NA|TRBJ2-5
CASSYSTGGEETQYF
TGCGCCAGCAGCTACTCGACGGGGGGCGAAGAGACCCAGTACTTC
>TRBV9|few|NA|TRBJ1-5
CASSPSGNQPQHF
TGTGCCAGCAGCCCTTCAGGCAATCAGCCCCAGCATTTT
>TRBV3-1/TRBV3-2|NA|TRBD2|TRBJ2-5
CASSSSGGLQETQYF
TGTGCCAGCAGCTCTAGCGGGGGCCTCCAAGAGACCCAGTACTTC
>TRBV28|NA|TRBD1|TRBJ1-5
CASSARGRGQPQHF
TGTGCCAGCAGTGCCAGGGGGCGGGGTCAGCCCCAGCATTTT
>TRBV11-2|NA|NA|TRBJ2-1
CASSLFNGRESGNEQFF
TGTGCCAGCAGCTTGTTTAATGGACGGGAGAGCGGAAATGAGCAGTTCTTC
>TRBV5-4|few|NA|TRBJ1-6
CASSLIGTSNSPLHF
TGTGCCAGCAGCTTGATCGGGACAAGTAATTCACCCCTCCACTTT
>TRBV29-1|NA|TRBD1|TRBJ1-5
CSVRQGDQPQHF
TGCAGCGTTCGGCAGGGGGATCAGCCCCAGCATTTT
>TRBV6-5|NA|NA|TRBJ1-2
CASNSQTYGYTF
TGTGCCAGCAACAGCCAGACCTATGGCTACACCTTC
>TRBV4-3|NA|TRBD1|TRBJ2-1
CASSQVRAFRTGTGAERDQFF
TGCGCCAGCAGCCAAGTAAGAGCCTTCCGTACCGGGACAGGGGCCGAGCGTGATCAGTTCTTC
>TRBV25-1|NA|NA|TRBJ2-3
CASSIADTQYF
TGTGCCAGCAGTATAGCAGATACGCAGTATTTT
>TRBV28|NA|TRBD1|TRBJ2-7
CASSPPGTEYEQYF
TGTGCCAGCAGTCCTCCGGGGACAGAATACGAGCAGTACTTC
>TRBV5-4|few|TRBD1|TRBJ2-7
CASSPSGTEYEQYF
TGTGCCAGCAGTCCTTCCGGGACAGAGTACGAGCAGTACTTC
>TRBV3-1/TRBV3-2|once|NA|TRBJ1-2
CASSRDTSYGYTF
TGTGCCAGCAGCCGTGACACCTCCTATGGCTACACCTTC
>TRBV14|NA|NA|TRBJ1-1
CASTLYTNTEAFF
TGTGCCAGCACCTTGTACACGAACACTGAAGCTTTCTTT
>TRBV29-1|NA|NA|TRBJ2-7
CSVRGQSYEQYF
TGCAGCGTCCGTGGACAGTCCTACGAGCAGTACTTC
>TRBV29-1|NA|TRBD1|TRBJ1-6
CSVQVTGGESPLHF
TGCAGCGTTCAAGTGACAGGGGGGGAATCACCCCTCCACTTT
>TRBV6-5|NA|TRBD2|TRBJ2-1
CASSYGTSDPYNEQFF
TGTGCCAGCAGTTACGGGACTAGCGATCCCTACAATGAGCAGTTCTTC
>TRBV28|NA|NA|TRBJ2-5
CASSLAGGETQYF
TGTGCCAGCAGTTTAGCAGGGGGGGAGACCCAGTACTTC
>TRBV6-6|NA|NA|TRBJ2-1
CASSKLGEQFF
TGTGCCAGCAGTAAACTAGGGGAGCAGTTCTTC
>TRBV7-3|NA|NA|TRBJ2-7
CASSLGVRPYEQYF
TGTGCCAGCAGCTTAGGAGTCAGACCCTACGAGCAGTACTTC
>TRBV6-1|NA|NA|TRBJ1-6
CASSEPTPLHF
TGTGCCAGCAGTGAACCTACACCCCTCCACTTT
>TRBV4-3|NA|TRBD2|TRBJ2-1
CASSPIAGASNEQFF
TGCGCCAGCAGCCCAATAGCGGGGGCCTCCAATGAGCAGTTCTTC
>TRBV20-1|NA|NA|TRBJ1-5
CSASRGGSSSNQPQHF
TGCAGTGCTAGTAGGGGGGGGTCGTCTAGCAATCAGCCCCAGCATTTT
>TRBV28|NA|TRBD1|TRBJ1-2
CASRLPGTGGGGYTF
TGTGCCAGCAGACTCCCCGGGACAGGGGGTGGGGGCTACACCTTC
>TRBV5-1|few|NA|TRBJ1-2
CASSLTGGLEGYTF
TGCGCCAGCAGCTTGACAGGAGGGTTGGAAGGCTACACCTTC
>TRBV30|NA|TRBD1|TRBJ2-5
CAWSVDRDETQYF
TGTGCCTGGAGTGTAGACAGGGATGAGACCCAGTACTTC
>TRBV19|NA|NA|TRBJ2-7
CASCQGGEQYF
TGTGCCAGTTGCCAGGGTGGCGAGCAGTACTTC
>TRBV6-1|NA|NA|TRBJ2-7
CASSEASTGHWGEQYF
TGTGCCAGCAGTGAAGCTAGTACGGGACATTGGGGAGAGCAGTACTTC
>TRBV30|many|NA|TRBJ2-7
CAWSVQVPSYEQYF
TGTGCCTGGAGTGTCCAGGTCCCTTCCTACGAGCAGTACTTC
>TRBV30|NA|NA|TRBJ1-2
CASNRPFPSYGYTF
TGTGCCTCCAACAGGCCCTTCCCTTCCTATGGCTACACCTTC
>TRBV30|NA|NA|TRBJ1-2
CAWSNRNFYGYTF
TGTGCCTGGAGTAACAGAAATTTTTATGGCTACACCTTC
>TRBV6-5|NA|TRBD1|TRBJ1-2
CASSHRGRANGYTF
TGTGCCAGCAGTCACAGGGGGCGGGCGAATGGCTACACCTTC
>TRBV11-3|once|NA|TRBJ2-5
CASSLSPTTQYF
TGTGCCAGCAGCTTGAGTCCTACGACCCAGTACTTC
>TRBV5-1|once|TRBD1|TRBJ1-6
CASSSNPTGIVDSPLHF
TGCGCCAGCAGCTCCAACCCGACAGGGATAGTCGATTCACCCCTCCACTTT
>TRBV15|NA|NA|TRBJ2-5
CATSRAGETQYF
TGTGCCACCAGCAGAGCGGGGGAGACCCAGTACTTC
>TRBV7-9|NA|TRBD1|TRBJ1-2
CASRQTAGGADYGYTF
TGTGCCAGCAGACAGACGGCAGGGGGCGCTGACTATGGCTACACCTTC
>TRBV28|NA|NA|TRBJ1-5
CASSYPQGTGNQPQHF
TGTGCCAGCAGTTACCCCCAGGGTACGGGCAATCAGCCCCAGCATTTT
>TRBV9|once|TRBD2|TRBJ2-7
CASSVGGLAGEGHYEQYF
TGTGCCAGCAGCGTAGGGGGTCTAGCGGGAGAGGGGCATTACGAGCAGTACTTC
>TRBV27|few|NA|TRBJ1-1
CASSFIQGVTEAFF
TGTGCCAGCAGTTTTATCCAGGGCGTTACTGAAGCTTTCTTT
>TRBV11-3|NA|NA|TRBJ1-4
CASSSSWSGAPQTNEKLFF
TGTGCCAGCAGCTCCTCTTGGTCAGGGGCCCCTCAAACTAATGAAAAACTGTTTTTT
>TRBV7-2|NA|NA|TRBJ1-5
CASSHSGVDQPQHF
TGTGCCAGCAGCCATTCGGGGGTAGATCAGCCCCAGCATTTT
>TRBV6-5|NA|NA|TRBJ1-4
CASSTSQGEKLFF
TGTGCCAGCAGTACATCTCAGGGGGAAAAACTGTTTTTT
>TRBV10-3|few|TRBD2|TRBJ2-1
CAISPGGLARNEQFF
TGTGCCATCAGTCCGGGGGGACTAGCGCGTAATGAGCAGTTCTTC
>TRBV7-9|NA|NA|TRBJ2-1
CASTSEAPNEQFF
TGTGCCAGCACTTCTGAAGCACCCAATGAGCAGTTCTTC
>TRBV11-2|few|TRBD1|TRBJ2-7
CASSRQGAGEQYF
TGTGCCAGCAGCCGACAGGGGGCGGGAGAGCAGTACTTC
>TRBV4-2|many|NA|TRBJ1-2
CASSQDQGDGGYTF
TGTGCCAGCAGCCAAGACCAGGGTGATGGTGGCTACACCTTC
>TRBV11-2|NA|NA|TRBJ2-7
CASSLGQGTVYEQYF
TGTGCCAGCAGCTTAGGGCAGGGGACGGTCTACGAGCAGTACTTC
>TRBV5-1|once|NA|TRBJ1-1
CASSSLPGQGHTEAFF
TGCGCCAGCAGCTCATTACCGGGACAAGGACACACTGAAGCTTTCTTT
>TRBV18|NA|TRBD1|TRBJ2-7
CASSPETGGYEQYF
TGTGCCAGCTCACCAGAAACAGGGGGTTACGAGCAGTACTTC
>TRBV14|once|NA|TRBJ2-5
CASSQERGNEETQYF
TGTGCCAGCAGCCAAGAAAGAGGAAACGAAGAGACCCAGTACTTC